The 32 T cell receptor beta chains in this list originate from one sample, sequenced in a study of radiotherapy plus CTLA-4 blockade in lung cancer. Repertoires were generated with immunoSEQ multiplex PCR, while TCRdb's copy carries only in-frame clones and drops some. The table includes some 64,000 clones, around 69% detected once. The sample consisted of peripheral blood, taken from a patient treated with radiotherapy plus ipilimumab. Every receptor here comes from a human donor with non-small cell lung cancer whose response to radiotherapy plus ipilimumab could not be evaluated. Some clones in this sample may be carry-over from other donors' samples.

A single count supports this clone. The CDR3, as DNA: TGCAGCGTTGGCCCGGGTAGCAATCAGCCCCAGCATTTT. Amino acid sequence: CSVGPGSNQPQHF. The genes are TRBV29-1 and TRBJ1-5; no definite D call. Germline loops: CDR1 SQVTM, CDR2 ANQGSEA. With 4 bases removed from V and 0 bases from J, the gap between germline ends came to 7 bases. The CDR3 is 13 residues long.

The CDR3 loop is CASSPNRGKTEAFF. The CDR3 bases are TGTGCCAGCAGTCCCAACAGGGGCAAGACTGAAGCTTTCTTT. The chain has TRBV28 and TRBJ1-1; 7 nucleotides match TRBD1. Losses at the gene ends were 5 bases for V and 5 bases for J; bases not matched to a gene: 8. CDR1 is MDHEN, CDR2 SYDVKM, per germline. The CDR3 has 14 amino acids.

CDR3: CASGGRTYEQYF. DNA of the CDR3: TGTGCCAGCGGAGGACGGACCTACGAGCAGTACTTC. This rearrangement joins TRBV2 to TRBJ2-7; the D gene is possibly TRBD2 (5 bases). Germline V gene lookup returns CDR1 SNHLY and CDR2 FYNNEI. Trimming shortened V by 8 bases and J by 2 bases, and 10 bases separated the two germline ends. There are 12 residues in the CDR3.

The chain links TRBV27 to TRBJ1-4; D is ambiguous. This CDR3 has 13 residues. Trimming shortened V by 6 bases and J by 5 bases, and 10 bases separated the two germline ends. CDR1 and CDR2 (germline): MNHEY, SMNVEV (reference sequence). CDR3 in DNA: TGTGCCAGCAGGAGACAACGGAATGAAAAACTGTTTTTT. Translated, it gives CASRRQRNEKLFF.

V gene TRBV28 combines with J gene TRBJ1-6; D not resolved. V lost 9 bases, J lost 7 bases, and 10 bases lay in between. This CDR3 is built from 12 residues. Per germline, CDR1 MDHEN and CDR2 SYDVKM. The CDR3 is CASKSVNSPLHF. For the CDR3, the DNA is TGTGCCAGTAAGTCAGTGAATTCACCCCTCCACTTT.

This sequence joins TRBV5-4 and TRBJ2-6; D gene uncertain. Germline CDR1 is SGHNT and CDR2 is YYREEE (reference sequence). Trimming took off 0 bases at V and 4 bases at J, with 11 bases between the two ends. The CDR3 spans 16 residues. CDR3 sequence reads: CASSLVGLAGANVLTF. Here the CDR3 DNA reads TGTGCCAGCAGCTTGGTCGGGTTGGCCGGGGCCAACGTCCTGACTTTC.

This chain uses TRBV4-3 with TRBJ2-3, with 9 bases fitting TRBD2. V trimming: 4 bases; J trimming: 7 bases; junction bases outside the gene matches: 18. CDR3 size: 18 residues. Germline values: CDR1 LGHNA, CDR2 YSLEER. Written as DNA, the CDR3 is TGCGCCAGCAGCCCCAACGTTGCAGCGGGGGGCCCATGGAATACGCAGTATTTT. It encodes CASSPNVAAGGPWNTQYF.

In this sample, this clone turned up once. V usage is TRBV5-1 and J usage is TRBJ2-1; 8 bases align to TRBD2. The CDR3 spans 16 residues. Germline trimming cut 3 bases from V and 2 bases from J; bases unmatched to any gene: 7. Germline V CDR1 and CDR2: SGHRS, YFSETQ. CDR3 protein: CASSSLAGTTYNEQFF. The CDR3 nucleotides read TGCGCCAGCAGCTCGTTAGCGGGGACCACCTACAATGAGCAGTTCTTC.

The gene calls are TRBV5-6 and TRBJ2-7; weak D call: TRBD1 (6 bases). This CDR3 is 14 amino acids long. Per germline, CDR1 SGHDT and CDR2 YYEEEE. The germline V and J ends were trimmed by 2 bases and 5 bases, with 14 bases remaining between them. The CDR3 is CASSFGAGVDEQYF. The CDR3 coding sequence is TGTGCCAGCAGCTTTGGGGCAGGGGTAGACGAGCAGTACTTC.

This clone showed up just once. The chain employs TRBV29-1 and TRBJ2-7; 11 bases line up with TRBD1. The V segment lost 0 bases and the J segment 3 bases; nucleotides outside the gene matches: 7. From germline, CDR1 is SQVTM and CDR2 ANQGSEA. The CDR3 is 16 amino acids. The CDR3: CSVEEIRDRGGYEQYF. The DNA for the CDR3 is TGCAGCGTTGAAGAAATAAGGGACAGGGGGGGCTACGAGCAGTACTTC.

The genes are TRBV4-2 and TRBJ2-1, with 7 positions matching TRBD1. The CDR3 is made up of 15 amino acids. CDR1 and CDR2 (germline): LGHNA, YNFKEQ. The ends lost 3 bases at V and 4 bases at J; junction bases unmatched: 6. CDR3 loop: CASSQEWGQYNEQFF. As DNA, the CDR3 is TGTGCCAGCAGCCAGGAGTGGGGACAGTACAATGAGCAGTTCTTC.

The V call is TRBV5-1, the J call TRBJ2-7; possibly TRBD1 for D (5 bases). V was pared by 0 bases and J by 0 bases, with 10 bases between. CDR1 and CDR2 from the germline V gene are SGHRS and YFSETQ. The CDR3 spans 15 residues. CDR3 loop: CASSLGNRSSYEQYF. The CDR3 coding sequence is TGCGCCAGCAGCTTGGGGAACAGGAGCTCCTACGAGCAGTACTTC. Full variable domain (outside the CDR3, taken from reference TRBV5-1 and TRBJ2-7): KAGVTQTPRYLIKTRGQQVTLSCSPISGHRSVSWYQQTPGQGLQFLFEYFSETQRNKGNFPGRFSGRQFSNSRSEMNVSTLELGDSALYLCASSLGNRSSYEQYFGPGTRLTVT.

The CDR3 region has the DNA TGCGCCAGCAGCCAAGGCGGGGGCCCCACAGATACGCAGTATTTT. It translates to CASSQGGGPTDTQYF. V is TRBV4-3 and J is TRBJ2-3; D is perhaps TRBD2 (7 bases). The CDR3 is 15 residues long. V was shortened by 1 base and J by 2 bases, with 10 bases between the two germline ends. Germline V gene sequence: CDR1 LGHNA, CDR2 YSLEER.

This clone was counted between two and nine times. J is TRBJ1-2 and V is TRBV5-6, with 7 bases aligning to TRBD1. The CDR3 has 13 amino acids. Germline V CDR1 and CDR2: SGHDT, YYEEEE. The J segment lost 3 bases and the V segment lost 5 bases, leaving 4 bases of the junction unmatched. For the CDR3, the DNA is TGTGCCAGCAGGGTACAGGGGCACTATGGCTACACCTTC. It specifies CASRVQGHYGYTF.

The chain carries TRBV7-6 and TRBJ1-3, with D possibly being TRBD1 (6 bases). Trimming took off 1 base at V and 0 bases at J, with 16 bases between the two ends. The CDR3 consists of 18 residues. The germline CDR1 and CDR2 sequences are SGHVS and FNYEAQ. The CDR3 spells CASSLDRVNGLSGNTIYF. CDR3 nucleotide sequence: TGTGCCAGCAGCTTAGACAGGGTCAATGGACTCTCTGGAAACACCATATATTTT.

This clone was seen more than once but under ten times. This rearrangement joins TRBV7-8 to TRBJ1-2; 9 bases are a match to TRBD1. J lost 6 bases, V lost 4 bases, and 9 bases had no gene match. This CDR3 is 15 amino acids long. CDR1 and CDR2 (germline): SGHVS, FQNEAQ. The CDR3 loop reads CASSSHMTGGDGYTF. The CDR3 bases are TGTGCCAGCAGCTCCCACATGACAGGGGGGGATGGCTACACCTTC.

The V and J genes are TRBV18 and TRBJ2-1, with TRBD2 matching 14 bases. The CDR3 is made up of 16 amino acids. Trimming cost V 8 bases and J 6 bases; bases outside gene matches: 9. Germline V gene data show CDR1 as KGHSH and CDR2 as LQKENI. The CDR3 reads CASRNPGTSGGNEQFF. In nucleotides, the CDR3 is TGTGCCAGCCGAAACCCCGGGACTAGCGGGGGCAATGAGCAGTTCTTC.

This chain joins TRBV2 and TRBJ2-7; D is unresolved. This CDR3 region has 14 residues. Germline lookup yields CDR1 SNHLY and CDR2 FYNNEI. The V end lost 6 bases, the J end lost 2 bases, and 14 bases lay between the germline ends. CDR3 DNA: TGTGCCAGCAGAAATCGTCAGTCTGCCTACGAGCAGTACTTC. Translating it yields CASRNRQSAYEQYF.

This chain uses TRBV19 with TRBJ2-1, with a possible D match to TRBD1 (6 bases). In germline, CDR1 is LNHDA, CDR2 SQIVND (reference sequence). V was trimmed by 0 bases and J by 0 bases, leaving 18 bases between them. The CDR3 has 19 amino acids. Written as DNA, the CDR3 is TGTGCCAGTAGTATAGAGGGGGCCATGGGGGTGAGCTCCTACAATGAGCAGTTCTTC. This codes for CASSIEGAMGVSSYNEQFF. The variable domain in full, completed from reference TRBV19 and TRBJ2-1, reads DGGITQSPKYLFRKEGQNVTLSCEQNLNHDAMYWYRQDPGQGLRLIYYSQIVNDFQKGDIAEGYSVSREKKESFPLTVTSAQKNPTAFYLCASSIEGAMGVSSYNEQFFGPGTRLTVL.

This clone appeared once. V is TRBV9 and J is TRBJ2-7, with 12 bases matching TRBD2. The trim removed 3 bases at V and 6 bases at J, leaving 4 bases unmatched. Per the germline V gene, CDR1 is SGDLS and CDR2 is YYNGEE. This CDR3 region has 14 residues. The CDR3 bases are TGTGCCAGCAGCGCCACGGGACTAGCGGGCGAGCAGTACTTC. It translates to CASSATGLAGEQYF.

The chain is built from TRBV2 and TRBJ1-6; a weak D match, TRBD1 (6 bases). Trimming cost V 4 bases and J 2 bases, with 9 bases left between them. The germline gives CDR1 SNHLY, CDR2 FYNNEI. The CDR3 consists of 15 residues. The CDR3 reads CASSVRDTYNSPLHF. The CDR3 DNA follows: TGTGCCAGCAGTGTTCGGGACACCTATAATTCACCCCTCCACTTT.

V gene TRBV5-4 combines with J gene TRBJ1-4, with TRBD1 as a possible D gene (5 bases). Trimming removed 0 bases from V and 7 bases from J, with 13 bases in between. Germline CDR1 SGHNT, CDR2 YYREEE (reference sequence). CDR3 size: 15 residues. CDR3 sequence (DNA): TGTGCCAGCAGCTTGGGGGGGAGGGCTCGTGAAAAACTGTTTTTT. It is translated as CASSLGGRAREKLFF.

This chain connects TRBV2 to TRBJ1-6, with D uncertain. Trimming took off 11 bases at V and 10 bases at J, with 12 bases between the two ends. The CDR3 is 11 amino acids. CDR1 and CDR2 (germline): SNHLY, FYNNEI. The CDR3 region is CASSKESPLHF. The CDR3 DNA reads TGTGCCTCCTCCAAGGAGTCACCCCTCCACTTT.

The rearrangement joins TRBV7-2 to TRBJ1-2, with D uncertain. The CDR3 totals 17 residues. Per the germline V gene, CDR1 is SGHTA and CDR2 is FQGNSA. With 4 bases removed from V and 4 bases from J, the gap between germline ends came to 22 bases. CDR3 coding DNA: TGTGCCAGCAGCTACTCCGTCAGTTCCATCAGGTTCTATGGCTACACCTTC. Translated: CASSYSVSSIRFYGYTF. Combining the CDR3 with reference TRBV7-2 and TRBJ1-2 gives the whole variable domain GAGVSQSPSNKVTEKGKDVELRCDPISGHTALYWYRQSLGQGLEFLIYFQGNSAPDKSGLPSDRFSAERTGGSVSTLTIQRTQQEDSAVYLCASSYSVSSIRFYGYTFGSGTRLTVV.

The V and J genes are TRBV5-1 and TRBJ1-5; D gene uncertain. Trimming removed 0 bases from V and 2 bases from J, with 6 bases in between. The germline gives CDR1 SGHRS, CDR2 YFSETQ. The CDR3 is made up of 14 amino acids. In DNA form, the CDR3 reads TGCGCCAGCAGCTTGGACAGTGGCAATCAGCCCCAGCATTTT. Translated, it gives CASSLDSGNQPQHF.

This chain joins TRBV7-3 and TRBJ2-4; D remains unclear. The CDR3 spans 13 residues. V dropped 4 bases and J dropped 0 bases, with 4 bases sitting between them. CDR1 and CDR2 (germline): SGHTA, FQGTGA. CDR3 loop: CASSSGAKNIQYF. In DNA form, the CDR3 reads TGTGCCAGCAGCTCAGGAGCCAAAAACATTCAGTACTTC.

The chain links TRBV19 to TRBJ1-5; TRBD1 matches 9 bases. Germline V gene data show CDR1 as LNHDA and CDR2 as SQIVND (reference sequence). Trimming at V came to 4 bases and at J to 2 bases, leaving 3 bases not matched to a gene. There are 15 residues in the CDR3. The CDR3 protein is CASSRRDRGNQPQHF. CDR3 DNA sequence: TGTGCCAGTAGTAGGAGGGACAGGGGCAATCAGCCCCAGCATTTT.

This clone has more than one count but fewer than ten. The rearrangement joins TRBV27 to TRBJ1-2; D unresolved. Germline-derived CDR1 and CDR2 are MNHEY and SMNVEV (reference sequence). The CDR3 spans 12 residues. The V gene lost 6 bases and the J gene lost 4 bases, with 9 bases spanning the gap. The CDR3 spells CASRGRGYGYTF. CDR3 nucleotides: TGTGCCAGCAGAGGAAGAGGCTATGGCTACACCTTC.

This chain joins TRBV6-1 and TRBJ1-1; tentatively, D is TRBD1 (6 bases). Germline lookup yields CDR1 MNHNS and CDR2 SASEGT. Trimming shortened V by 2 bases and J by 1 base, and 8 bases separated the two germline ends. There are 14 residues in the CDR3. The CDR3 region is CASSERGQNTEAFF. CDR3 coding DNA: TGTGCCAGCAGTGAAAGGGGACAGAACACTGAAGCTTTCTTT.

This chain connects TRBV30 to TRBJ1-5; no definite D call. This CDR3 has 15 amino acids. Germline V lookup: CDR1 GTSNPN, CDR2 SVGIG (reference sequence). Trimming took 2 bases from V and 6 from J, leaving 17 bases between them. The CDR3: CAWSPRHLESQPQHF. For the CDR3, the DNA is TGTGCCTGGAGTCCGCGACACCTCGAGAGTCAGCCCCAGCATTTT.

V is TRBV11-2 and J is TRBJ2-5; the match to TRBD2 covers 7 bases. Germline CDR1 SGHAT, CDR2 FQNNGV. The length of the CDR3 is 14 residues. The V segment lost 5 bases and the J segment 4 bases; nucleotides outside the gene matches: 7. The CDR3 DNA follows: TGTGCCAGCAGCCTAAGCGGGGTTGTAGAGACCCAGTACTTC. This gives the protein CASSLSGVVETQYF.

The CDR3 bases are TGTGCCATCAGGCTAGCGGGGGGGCGCACAGATACGCAGTATTTT. Translating it yields CAIRLAGGRTDTQYF. This chain uses TRBV10-3 with TRBJ2-3, with 12 bases matching TRBD2. The junction had 2 bases not matched to a gene; V was cut back by 6 bases and J by 1 base. There are 15 residues in the CDR3. Germline V gene lookup returns CDR1 ENHRY and CDR2 SYGVKD.